The subject of this entry is one T cell receptor beta chain. This entry belongs to a study of blood T cell repertoires in COVID-19. Study in general: Sources were T cells, B-cell-depleted T cells, or PBMCs; the material itself was cDNA or gDNA.

The CDR3 totals 13 residues. Trimming cost V 0 bases and J 5 bases, with 8 bases left between them. Germline CDR1 and CDR2: MNHEY and SVGAGI. Generated by immunoSEQ multiplex PCR, the TCRdb table keeps only in-frame clones and is missing some. The sample consists of around 120,000 clones, around 89% of them appearing once. This receptor was taken from a human donor in a cohort sampled during active COVID-19. The chain couples TRBV6-5 to TRBJ2-7; no clear D gene. The source material was peripheral blood. The CDR3 bases are TGTGCCAGCAGTTACTCCCCCGGAGACGAGCAGTACTTC. Protein: CASSYSPGDEQYF.